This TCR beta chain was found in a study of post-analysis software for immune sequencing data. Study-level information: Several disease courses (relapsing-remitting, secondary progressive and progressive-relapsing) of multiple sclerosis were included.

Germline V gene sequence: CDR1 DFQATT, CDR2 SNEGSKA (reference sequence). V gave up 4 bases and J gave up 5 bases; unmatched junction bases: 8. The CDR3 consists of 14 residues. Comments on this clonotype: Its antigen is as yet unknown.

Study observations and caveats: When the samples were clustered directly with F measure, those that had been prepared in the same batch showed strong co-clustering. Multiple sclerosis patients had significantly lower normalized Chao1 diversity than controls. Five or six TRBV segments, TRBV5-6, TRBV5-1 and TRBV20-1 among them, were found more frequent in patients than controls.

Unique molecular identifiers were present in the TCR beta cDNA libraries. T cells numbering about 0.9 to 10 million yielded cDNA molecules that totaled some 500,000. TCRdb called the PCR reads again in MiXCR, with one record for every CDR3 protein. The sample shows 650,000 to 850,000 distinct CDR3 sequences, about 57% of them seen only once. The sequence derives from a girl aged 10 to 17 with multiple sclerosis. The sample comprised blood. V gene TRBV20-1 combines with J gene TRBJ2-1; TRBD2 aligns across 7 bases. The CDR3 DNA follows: TGCAGTGCTACCGGACTAGTGGGGCACAATGAGCAGTTCTTC. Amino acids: CSATGLVGHNEQFF.